This TCR beta chain was obtained from a study of regulatory T cells in long-lasting Graves disease. The time point: newly diagnosed GD, antithyroid drugs for less than 3 months. Preparation of the TCR library used RNA extracted from PBMCs. Per American Thyroid Association guidelines, Graves' disease was diagnosed. Regarding the study as a whole: Persistent Graves' patients showed a TCR diversity that was lower than that of newly diagnosed ones. When disease was persistent, TRBV28, TRBJ1-2 and TRBJ2-5 were the favored segments. Analyses excluded thyroid tissue, covering peripheral blood alone.

Construction of TCR beta libraries relied on iRepertoire HTBI primers and on Arm-PCR targeting CDR3 regions. MiXCR was run by TCRdb on the multiplex PCR reads, yielding one entry per CDR3 protein. Here the sample spans 300,000 to 400,000 distinct CDR3 sequences, over 15% being singletons. This clonotype was observed at least ten times. Its target is not known. Since a much larger clone is just one base distant, this may be a read error. The CDR3 extends over 16 amino acids. The germline CDR1 and CDR2 sequences are SNHLY and FYNNEI. V shed 6 bases, J shed 1 base, and the junction held 7 bases outside the gene matches.

The input for sequencing was peripheral blood mononuclear cells (PBMCs), taken at new diagnosis, from a patient treated with antithyroid drugs. The clonotype was recovered from a female donor with Graves disease. The chain employs TRBV2 and TRBJ2-1; 9 bases align to TRBD2. CDR3 protein: CASSKPAGGSYNEQFF. DNA for the CDR3: TGTGCCAGCAGCAAACCAGCGGGAGGTTCCTACAATGAGCAGTTCTTC.